Below are 26 T cell receptor beta chains sequenced from a single sample in a study of CD8+ T cells in alopecia areata. The treatment is: oral pan-JAK inhibitor, 5-10 mg twice daily. Once RNA had been extracted, it was reverse transcribed into cDNA to act as the sequencing template. Only in-frame clones appear in the TCRdb table, and some are missing; sequencing was by immunoSEQ multiplex PCR. The sample yields 120,000 to 150,000 clones, roughly 86% seen once. The specimen comprised CD8+ T cells sorted from blood, sampled at week 4, from a patient treated with tofacitinib. The receptors were sampled from a human donor with alopecia areata.

This clone was detected only a few times. Other DNA sequences in the same sample also yield this CDR3. The J gene is TRBJ2-3, the V gene TRBV7-9; D uncertain. CDR3 length: 13 amino acids. V lost 0 bases and J lost 0, with 1 base in between. CDR1 and CDR2 from the germline V gene are SEHNR and FQNEAQ (reference sequence). This CDR3 reads CASSLASTDTQYF. The CDR3 nucleotides read TGTGCCAGCAGCTTAGCTAGCACAGATACGCAGTATTTT.

The chain couples TRBV6-6 to TRBJ1-1; maybe TRBD1 (5 bases). Germline CDR1 is MNHNY and CDR2 is SVGAGI (reference sequence). CDR3 size: 15 residues. Trimming removed 2 bases from V and 3 bases from J, with 13 bases in between. CDR3 amino acids: CASSYPGALDTEAFF. Written as DNA, the CDR3 is TGTGCCAGCAGTTACCCCGGGGCCTTGGACACTGAAGCTTTCTTT.

The CDR3 DNA reads as TGCGCCAGCAGCTTGGGGACCGCCCCTATGATGGGCACTGAAGCTTTCTTT. Its translation is CASSLGTAPMMGTEAFF. The chain employs TRBV5-1 and TRBJ1-1; the D is unclear. From germline, CDR1 is SGHRS and CDR2 YFSETQ. V was cut by 0 bases and J by 4 bases, with 19 bases left in between. This CDR3 is built from 17 residues.

This clone was found once. The gene calls are TRBV30 and TRBJ2-1, with 8 bases identical to TRBD2. Trimming took 3 bases from V and 5 from J; bases not matched to a gene: 9. Looked up from germline, CDR1 is GTSNPN and CDR2 is SVGIG (reference sequence). This CDR3 comprises 15 residues. The CDR3: CAWRTPGGPHNEQFF. The CDR3 coding sequence is TGTGCCTGGAGAACCCCGGGAGGGCCACACAATGAGCAGTTCTTC.

The V call is TRBV4-1, the J call TRBJ1-5; unclear D gene. The V end was cut by 1 base, the J end by 7 bases, with 8 bases between. In germline, CDR1 is MGHRA, CDR2 YSYEKL. The CDR3 has 13 residues. As DNA, the CDR3 is TGCGCCAGCAGCCAAGCGTCGGGACAGCCCCAGCATTTT. The encoded protein is CASSQASGQPQHF.

The V call is TRBV29-1, the J call TRBJ1-2; D call uncertain. Germline V CDR1 and CDR2: SQVTM, ANQGSEA. The V gene lost 3 bases and the J gene lost 1 base, with 9 bases spanning the gap. The CDR3 sequence is 13 residues long. CDR3 bases: TGCAGCGTTGACCCAAGAAGTAACTATGGCTACACCTTC. This gives the protein CSVDPRSNYGYTF.

The chain joins TRBV29-1 to TRBJ1-4; tentative D call: TRBD1 (5 bases). V was cut by 7 bases and J by 3 bases, with 15 bases left in between. Germline V lookup: CDR1 SQVTM, CDR2 ANQGSEA. This CDR3 is built from 14 residues. The DNA for the CDR3 is TGCAGCGCCCAGGCGGGGGGGTCTAATGAAAAACTGTTTTTT. It encodes CSAQAGGSNEKLFF.

The chain links TRBV7-9 to TRBJ2-7, with D perhaps TRBD2 (7 bases). The germline gives CDR1 SEHNR, CDR2 FQNEAQ (reference sequence). The CDR3 covers 12 residues. The ends were cut back, 10 bases at V and 8 bases at J, with 18 bases in the middle. The CDR3 nucleotides are TGTGCCACTCGGGGGGCACCACCGAAGCAGTACTTC. Encoded protein: CATRGAPPKQYF.

The chain couples TRBV7-2 to TRBJ1-2, with TRBD1 as a possible D gene (6 bases). Germline values: CDR1 SGHTA, CDR2 FQGNSA. Trimming removed 4 bases at V and 2 bases at J, with 8 bases between. CDR3 length: 13 residues. The CDR3 coding sequence is TGTGCCAGCAGCTCAAGGGGGAACTATGGCTACACCTTC. Its translation is CASSSRGNYGYTF.

The chain links TRBV5-4 to TRBJ2-1; TRBD1 is a possible D gene (6 bases). Germline V lookup: CDR1 SGHNT, CDR2 YYREEE (reference sequence). The CDR3 is made up of 14 amino acids. Deletions cut 3 bases from V and 5 bases from J, with 12 bases between. The CDR3 sequence is CASSSWTVDNEQFF. The CDR3 nucleotides are TGTGCCAGCAGCTCCTGGACAGTAGACAATGAGCAGTTCTTC.

The CDR3 is CASSLGQSNQPQHF. CDR3 in DNA: TGTGCCAGCAGCTTAGGACAAAGCAATCAGCCCCAGCATTTT. This chain connects TRBV27 to TRBJ1-5, with a tentative D call TRBD1 (5 bases). V gave up 6 bases and J gave up 1 base, with 10 bases separating them. CDR3 size: 14 residues. CDR1 is MNHEY and CDR2 is SMNVEV in the germline V gene (reference sequence).

The chain links TRBV23-1 to TRBJ2-7, with D perhaps assigned TRBD1 or TRBD2 (5 bases each). TRBV23-1 is an open reading frame, and its role is uncertain. CDR3 size: 15 residues. Trimming removed 4 bases at V and 2 bases at J, with 15 bases between. In DNA, the CDR3 is TGCGCCAGCAGTCGCCCCGGGACGGACCCCTACGAGCAGTACTTC. Amino acids: CASSRPGTDPYEQYF.

The chain combines TRBV7-3 with TRBJ2-1, with D perhaps matching TRBD1 (5 bases). With 4 bases removed from V and 4 bases from J, the gap between germline ends came to 14 bases. The CDR3 loop spans 15 amino acids. Germline CDR1 is SGHTA and CDR2 is FQGTGA. In DNA form, the CDR3 reads TGTGCCAGCAGCTCTCTGGCAGGGCTGTACAATGAGCAGTTCTTC. Translation gives CASSSLAGLYNEQFF.

The chain combines TRBV5-6 with TRBJ2-1; 11 bases match TRBD2. The CDR3 extends over 15 amino acids. Per the germline V gene, CDR1 is SGHDT and CDR2 is YYEEEE. J lost 3 bases, V lost 7 bases, and 6 bases had no gene match. The CDR3 DNA follows: TGTGCCAGCGATACTAGCGGGAGTTACTACAATGAGCAGTTCTTC. This gives the protein CASDTSGSYYNEQFF.

This clone was recorded only once. The chain links TRBV27 to TRBJ2-1; TRBD2 matches at 8 bases. From germline, CDR1 is MNHEY and CDR2 SMNVEV (reference sequence). Unmatched junction bases numbered 16, after V lost 5 bases and J lost 1 base. The CDR3 is 19 residues long. CDR3 coding DNA: TGTGCCAGCAGTCACTATGGAGCGGGCGGGAGGATGTCCTACAATGAGCAGTTCTTC. Translating gives CASSHYGAGGRMSYNEQFF.

The chain links TRBV29-1 to TRBJ2-3; possibly TRBD1 for D (5 bases). The germline gives CDR1 SQVTM, CDR2 ANQGSEA. The CDR3 is 14 amino acids. V dropped 4 bases and J dropped 5 bases, with 16 bases sitting between them. In DNA form, the CDR3 reads TGCAGCGTTGTAGGCAGGGTATCGGAAGATACGCAGTATTTT. Translation: CSVVGRVSEDTQYF.

The gene calls are TRBV6-5 and TRBJ1-1; D gene uncertain. V dropped 2 bases and J dropped 4 bases, with 11 bases sitting between them. The CDR3 totals 14 residues. Germline CDR1 is MNHEY and CDR2 is SVGAGI. The CDR3 coding sequence is TGTGCCAGCAGTTACCACCCGGGAGGCACTGAAGCTTTCTTT. Translated, it gives CASSYHPGGTEAFF.

This clone was seen only once. The chain couples TRBV27 to TRBJ2-3; D gene unclear. The V gene lost 2 bases and the J gene lost 3 bases, with 6 bases spanning the gap. Per the germline V gene, CDR1 is MNHEY and CDR2 is SMNVEV (reference sequence). This CDR3 is 13 amino acids long. The CDR3: CASSLMETDTQYF. The CDR3 region has the DNA TGTGCCAGCAGTTTAATGGAGACAGATACGCAGTATTTT.

In its sample, this clone was seen a few times. This chain joins TRBV2 and TRBJ2-7; 8 bases are a match to TRBD2. Germline V gene data show CDR1 as SNHLY and CDR2 as FYNNEI. The CDR3 is 12 residues long. The V and J ends lost 8 bases and 6 bases, in that order; junction bases with no gene match: 6. The DNA for the CDR3 is TGTGCCAGCTCGGGAACTAGCGGCGAGCAGTACTTC. This translates into CASSGTSGEQYF.

The DNA for the CDR3 is TGTGCCAGCAGTGCTAGCGGGGGTGGCAATGAGCAGTTCTTC. Its protein product is CASSASGGGNEQFF. The chain is built from TRBV27 and TRBJ2-1; 10 bases map to TRBD2. CDR1 MNHEY and CDR2 SMNVEV come from the germline V gene (reference sequence). V was pared by 5 bases and J by 6 bases, with 4 bases of the junction left unmatched. This CDR3 comprises 14 residues.

The rearrangement joins TRBV7-8 to TRBJ2-7, with 12 bases identical to TRBD1. Losses at the gene ends were 5 bases for V and 0 bases for J; bases not matched to a gene: 2. The germline gives CDR1 SGHVS, CDR2 FQNEAQ. The CDR3 runs to 15 residues. The CDR3 here is CASSTGQGASYEQYF. CDR3 in DNA: TGTGCCAGCAGCACGGGACAGGGGGCCTCCTACGAGCAGTACTTC.

V gene TRBV29-1 combines with J gene TRBJ2-5, with D perhaps TRBD2 (6 bases). The J call may be incorrect, as the DNA end agrees better with TRBJ2-7. This CDR3 is 13 amino acids long. Germline V lookup: CDR1 SQVTM, CDR2 ANQGSEA. CDR3 nucleotide sequence: TGCAGCGTTGAAACGGGAGTCACCTACGAGCAGTACTTC. Translated: CSVETGVTYEQYF.

The rearrangement joins TRBV2 to TRBJ2-5; 7 bases align to TRBD1. In germline, CDR1 is SNHLY, CDR2 FYNNEI. CDR3 length equals 15 residues. CDR3: CATTFEGAMRETQYF. The CDR3 nucleotides read TGTGCAACCACGTTTGAGGGGGCAATGAGGGAGACCCAGTACTTC.

The rearrangement uses TRBV7-9 and TRBJ2-7; D possibly corresponds to TRBD1 (6 bases). This CDR3 comprises 14 residues. The germline CDR1 and CDR2 sequences are SEHNR and FQNEAQ (reference sequence). The V and J ends lost 5 bases and 2 bases respectively, with 13 bases between them. The CDR3 protein is CASSHDGQTYEQYF. CDR3 nucleotides: TGTGCCAGCAGCCACGATGGACAGACCTACGAGCAGTACTTC.

This chain connects TRBV30 to TRBJ1-1; tentatively, D is TRBD1 (6 bases). Trimming took off 3 bases at V and 2 bases at J, with 16 bases between the two ends. CDR1 GTSNPN and CDR2 SVGIG come from the germline V gene (reference sequence). This CDR3 comprises 15 residues. The CDR3 region is CAWSWGAPINTEAFF. The CDR3 nucleotides are TGTGCCTGGAGCTGGGGGGCCCCCATCAACACTGAAGCTTTCTTT.

This clone was recorded a few times. Other nucleotide sequences in the sample specify the same CDR3. The rearrangement uses TRBV7-8 and TRBJ2-5, with D perhaps matching TRBD2 (5 bases). The CDR3 spans 17 residues. V lost 6 bases, J lost 1 base, and 21 bases lay in between. CDR1 and CDR2 from the germline V gene are SGHVS and FQNEAQ. CDR3 in amino acids: CASSSRGSTILQETQYF. DNA for the CDR3: TGTGCCAGCAGTTCCCGGGGTTCGACTATACTCCAAGAGACCCAGTACTTC.